These 23 T cell receptor beta chains were all obtained from the same sample, sequenced in a study of blood T cells in healthy people across ages (dated by TCRdb to the mid-2010s). Libraries were prepared through 5' RACE. The sample was run on an Illumina HiSeq 2500. The second PCR ran for about 7 to 11 cycles and used a J-beta primer mix along with a sample-barcoded 5' primer. TCRdb itself trimmed the public reads at Q25 with fastp, ran MiXCR and retained productive beta chains. Entries are consolidated by CDR3 protein sequence, retaining the most common genes and DNA. The sample has about 670,000 distinct CDR3 sequences on record, over 40% of them singletons. The ten largest clones represent less than 15% of the sample. The sample taken for sequencing was blood. The origin of the receptors is a woman aged 80 or over in good health.

In this sample, this clonotype turned up a few times. The CDR3 protein is CASTPGQRNTEAFF. The CDR3 DNA reads TGTGCCAGCACCCCCGGACAGAGGAACACTGAAGCTTTCTTT. The rearrangement uses TRBV12-3 or TRBV12-4 and TRBJ1-1; TRBD1 might be the D (6 bases). The length of the CDR3 is 14 residues. V was shortened by 7 bases and J by 1 base, with 13 bases between the two germline ends.

This clonotype has more than one count but fewer than ten. A much larger clonotype is one base distant, so this may be a read error. The chain has TRBV10-3 and TRBJ2-7; 7 nucleotides align to TRBD1. This CDR3 is built from 13 residues. Germline trimming cut 6 bases from V and 1 base from J; bases unmatched to any gene: 3. Germline-derived CDR1 and CDR2 are ENHRY and SYGVKD. The CDR3 DNA sequence: TGTGCCATCAGGGGGACAGAATCCTACGAGCAGTACTTC. Its protein product is CAIRGTESYEQYF.

This chain's CDR3 is CASSDYRGENEKLFF. The DNA of the CDR3 is TGTGCCAGCAGTGATTACAGGGGAGAAAATGAAAAACTGTTTTTT. The chain has TRBV6-1 and TRBJ1-4, with TRBD1 matching over 7 bases. CDR1 and CDR2 (germline): MNHNS, SASEGT. The trim removed 3 bases at V and 5 bases at J, leaving 6 bases unmatched. This CDR3 is 15 amino acids long.

Of note for this clonotype: This may be a read error: a much more frequent sequence differs by one nucleotide. V gene TRBV7-2 combines with J gene TRBJ2-3; 10 bases match TRBD2. This CDR3 comprises 17 residues. V shed 0 bases and J 3 bases; nucleotides not matched to a gene: 6. CDR1 and CDR2 (germline): SGHTA, FQGNSA. Here the CDR3 DNA reads TGTGCCAGCAGCTTAGCGGGGGCTAGCGGGGGTACAGATACGCAGTATTTT. Protein product: CASSLAGASGGTDTQYF. The whole variable domain, remainder taken from reference TRBV7-2 and TRBJ2-3, is GAGVSQSPSNKVTEKGKDVELRCDPISGHTALYWYRQSLGQGLEFLIYFQGNSAPDKSGLPSDRFSAERTGGSVSTLTIQRTQQEDSAVYLCASSLAGASGGTDTQYFGPGTRLTVL.

This rearrangement joins TRBV10-3 to TRBJ1-2; D is perhaps TRBD1 (6 bases). The CDR3 length is 14 residues. Deletions cut 5 bases from V and 4 bases from J, with 14 bases between. Germline V gene lookup returns CDR1 ENHRY and CDR2 SYGVKD. In nucleotides, the CDR3 is TGTGCCATCAGTCGGACAGAGCAACGCTATGGCTACACCTTC. This sequence encodes CAISRTEQRYGYTF.

The chain recombines TRBV6-2 or TRBV6-3 with TRBJ1-1; the D is unclear. Germline V CDR1 and CDR2: MNHEY, SVGEGT. The V and J ends lost 7 bases and 1 base respectively, with 16 bases between them. The length of the CDR3 is 15 residues. The CDR3 spells CASTQYGRRNTEAFF. CDR3 in DNA: TGTGCCAGCACCCAGTATGGACGAAGGAACACTGAAGCTTTCTTT.

This clonotype was detected many times. V is TRBV20-1 and J is TRBJ2-1; 12 bases align to TRBD2. Germline V gives CDR1 DFQATT, CDR2 SNEGSKA (reference sequence). Germline trimming cut 3 bases from V and 0 bases from J; bases unmatched to any gene: 6. The CDR3 extends over 17 amino acids. For the CDR3, the DNA is TGCAGTGCTAGTTCTAGCGGGGGGGCTAGCTCCTACAATGAGCAGTTCTTC. This gives the protein CSASSSGGASSYNEQFF.

This clonotype was picked up many times. The genes are TRBV9 and TRBJ2-1; D possibly corresponds to TRBD2 (5 bases). Trimming removed 0 bases from V and 0 bases from J, with 7 bases in between. CDR3 length: 15 residues. The germline V gene encodes CDR1 SGDLS and CDR2 YYNGEE. DNA of the CDR3: TGTGCCAGCAGCGTAGTGGGAGACTCCTACAATGAGCAGTTCTTC. Protein product: CASSVVGDSYNEQFF.

This clonotype came up many times. The chain is built from TRBV4-2 and TRBJ2-3; 8 bases fit TRBD2. Germline assignment: CDR1 LGHNA and CDR2 YNFKEQ. Germline trimming cut 0 bases from V and 1 base from J; bases unmatched to any gene: 3. CDR3 length: 16 residues. The CDR3 nucleotides read TGTGCCAGCAGCCAAGAGCTAGCGGGCCGCACAGATACGCAGTATTTT. It is translated as CASSQELAGRTDTQYF.

The CDR3 region is CASSPSSAYGYTF. In nucleotides, the CDR3 is TGTGCCAGCAGTCCCTCCTCGGCTTATGGCTACACCTTC. The chain uses TRBV6-5 and TRBJ1-2; D uncertain. The V and J ends lost 5 bases and 5 bases respectively, with 12 bases between them. The CDR3 is 13 residues long. Germline assignment: CDR1 MNHEY and CDR2 SVGAGI.

A word on this clonotype: Germline is not matched at one junction end, which may reflect a read error. The chain joins TRBV20-1 to TRBJ2-7, with 8 bases matching TRBD2. This CDR3 is 15 amino acids long. The germline gives CDR1 DFQATT, CDR2 SNEGSKA (reference sequence). CDR3 amino acids: CSPRARGTRNREQYF. The CDR3 bases are TGCAGTCCTAGAGCTAGAGGGACTAGAAACCGGGAGCAGTACTTC.

The chain recombines TRBV5-1 with TRBJ1-1, with 7 bases fitting TRBD1. After removal of 4 bases from V and 3 bases from J, the junction contained 9 bases not matched to a gene. Germline V CDR1 and CDR2: SGHRS, YFSETQ. The CDR3 sequence is 15 residues long. The chain's CDR3 is CASSHPIDRDTEAFF. CDR3 nucleotides: TGCGCCAGCAGCCATCCGATAGACAGGGACACTGAAGCTTTCTTT.

This rearrangement joins TRBV6-2 or TRBV6-3 to TRBJ2-7; tentatively, D is TRBD1 or TRBD2 (5 bases each). There are 18 residues in the CDR3. V dropped 2 bases and J dropped 1 base, with 21 bases sitting between them. CDR1 and CDR2 from the germline V gene are MNHEY and SVGEGT. CDR3 nucleotide sequence: TGTGCCAGCAGTTACCTCACGGGGCAGGGCTCATTTTCCTACGAGCAGTACTTC. Protein: CASSYLTGQGSFSYEQYF.

This clonotype was counted at least ten times. CDR3: CSAFVGELFF. In DNA, the CDR3 is TGCAGTGCTTTCGTCGGGGAGCTGTTTTTT. The V and J genes are TRBV20-1 and TRBJ2-2; no clear D. Trimming shortened V by 5 bases and J by 7 bases, and 5 bases separated the two germline ends. The CDR3 contains 10 residues. Germline values: CDR1 DFQATT, CDR2 SNEGSKA (reference sequence).

This clonotype was seen at least ten times. This rearrangement joins TRBV11-1 to TRBJ2-1, with 12 bases matching TRBD2. Per the germline V gene, CDR1 is SGHAT and CDR2 is FQDESV (reference sequence). After removal of 4 bases from V and 7 bases from J, the junction contained 5 bases not matched to a gene. The CDR3 is 15 amino acids. The CDR3 DNA sequence: TGTGCCAGCAGCTCCGGACTAGCGGGGTGGAATGAGCAGTTCTTC. Amino acid sequence: CASSSGLAGWNEQFF.

This clonotype was seen only a few times. The chain recombines TRBV15 with TRBJ2-3; 10 bases map to TRBD2. CDR3 length: 18 residues. V shed 0 bases, J shed 6 bases, and the junction held 12 bases outside the gene matches. Germline V CDR1 and CDR2: LNHNV, YYDKDF (reference sequence). The CDR3: CATSREHAASGSLDTQYF. The CDR3 DNA reads TGTGCCACCAGCAGAGAACACGCCGCTAGCGGGAGTTTGGATACGCAGTATTTT.

V usage is TRBV6-5 and J usage is TRBJ2-4, with 8 bases matching TRBD1. The end of the DNA aligns better with TRBJ2-7, so the J call may be wrong. CDR1 is MNHEY, CDR2 SVGAGI, per germline. CDR3 size: 18 residues. The CDR3 region has the DNA TGTGCCAGCAGTTACTCGGGACAGCCAGGGGGCATACCCCACGAGCAGTACTTC. It codes for CASSYSGQPGGIPHEQYF.

The rearrangement uses TRBV5-1 and TRBJ1-5; tentative D call: TRBD1 (6 bases). The germline gives CDR1 SGHRS, CDR2 YFSETQ. Trimming removed 3 bases at V and 4 bases at J, with 8 bases between. CDR3 length: 13 residues. This CDR3 is CASSWDINQPQHF. In DNA, the CDR3 is TGCGCCAGCAGCTGGGACATTAATCAGCCCCAGCATTTT.

This clonotype was counted only a few times. The rearrangement uses TRBV20-1 and TRBJ2-1; D remains ambiguous. Germline V gene lookup returns CDR1 DFQATT and CDR2 SNEGSKA (reference sequence). V was clipped by 3 bases and J by 0 bases, with 15 bases between them. This CDR3 contains 16 residues. The CDR3 bases are TGCAGTGCTAGTGATCTCGGGCGGCGCTCCTACAATGAGCAGTTCTTC. It codes for CSASDLGRRSYNEQFF.

Regarding this clonotype: A read error may be the cause here, since a much bigger clone is one base away. DNA for the CDR3: TGTGCCAGCACCATTGCGGGACAGGGAGATTCACCCCCCCACTTT. Amino acid sequence: CASTIAGQGDSPPHF. This chain uses TRBV3-1 with TRBJ1-6, with 9 bases matching TRBD1. This CDR3 region has 15 residues. Germline V gene lookup returns CDR1 LGHDT and CDR2 YNNKEL (reference sequence).

As regards this clonotype: A much larger clone lies a single base off, so this may be a read error. The chain is built from TRBV24-1 and TRBJ2-4; possible D gene TRBD1, 5 bases. The V and J ends lost 4 bases and 7 bases respectively, with 13 bases between them. The CDR3 loop spans 14 amino acids. CDR1 is KGHDR, CDR2 SFDVKD, per germline. The CDR3 bases are TGTGCCACCAGTGAGTCGGAACAGGTCAACATTCAGTACTTC. This codes for CATSESEQVNIQYF.

At least ten counts were recorded for this clonotype. The chain is built from TRBV3-1 and TRBJ2-7; D ambiguous. This CDR3 has 11 residues. Trimming cost V 5 bases and J 7 bases, with 9 bases left between them. Germline V lookup: CDR1 LGHDT, CDR2 YNNKEL (reference sequence). The CDR3: CASSKAREQYF. In nucleotides, the CDR3 is TGTGCCAGCAGCAAAGCGAGAGAGCAGTACTTC.

This rearrangement joins TRBV6-2 or TRBV6-3 to TRBJ2-2, with TRBD2 matching 14 bases. After removal of 6 bases from V and 6 bases from J, the junction contained 3 bases not matched to a gene. This CDR3 has 15 residues. Germline V gene lookup returns CDR1 MNHEY and CDR2 SVGEGT. The CDR3 DNA reads TGTGCCAGCAGACGGACTAGCGGGGGGCCCGGGGAGCTGTTTTTT. Translated, it gives CASRRTSGGPGELFF.